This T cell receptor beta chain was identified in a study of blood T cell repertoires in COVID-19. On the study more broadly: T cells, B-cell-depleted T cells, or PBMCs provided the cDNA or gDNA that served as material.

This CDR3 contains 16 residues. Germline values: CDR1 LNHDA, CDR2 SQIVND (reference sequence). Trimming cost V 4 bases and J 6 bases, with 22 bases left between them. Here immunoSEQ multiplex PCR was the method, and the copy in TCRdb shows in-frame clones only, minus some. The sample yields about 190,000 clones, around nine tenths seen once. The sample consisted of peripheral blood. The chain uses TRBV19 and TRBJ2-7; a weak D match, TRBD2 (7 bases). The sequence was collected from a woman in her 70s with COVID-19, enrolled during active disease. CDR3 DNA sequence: TGTGCCAGTAGTAGGGGCGGGGGCCTCATTGTAGGCGAGCAGTACTTC. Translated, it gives CASSRGGGLIVGEQYF.